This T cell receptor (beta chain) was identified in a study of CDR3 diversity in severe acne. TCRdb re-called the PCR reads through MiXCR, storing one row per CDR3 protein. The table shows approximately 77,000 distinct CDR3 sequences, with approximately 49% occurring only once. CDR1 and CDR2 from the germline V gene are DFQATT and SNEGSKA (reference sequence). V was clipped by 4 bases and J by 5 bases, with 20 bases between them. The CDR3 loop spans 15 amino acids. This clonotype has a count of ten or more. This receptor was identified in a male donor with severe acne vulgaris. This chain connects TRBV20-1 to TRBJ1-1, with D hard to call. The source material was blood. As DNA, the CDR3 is TGCAGTGCTACGAGGGAAGGCGGCTCGTGGACTGAAGCTTTCTTT. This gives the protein CSATREGGSWTEAFF.